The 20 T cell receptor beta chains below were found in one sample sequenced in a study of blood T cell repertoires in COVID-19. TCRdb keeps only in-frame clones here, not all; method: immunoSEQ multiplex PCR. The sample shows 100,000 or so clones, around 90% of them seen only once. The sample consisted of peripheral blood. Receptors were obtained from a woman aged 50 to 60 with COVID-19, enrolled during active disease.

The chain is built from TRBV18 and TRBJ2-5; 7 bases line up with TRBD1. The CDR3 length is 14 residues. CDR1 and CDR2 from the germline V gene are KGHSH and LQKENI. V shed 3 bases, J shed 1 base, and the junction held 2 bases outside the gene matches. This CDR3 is CASSPGTVQETQYF. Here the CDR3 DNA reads TGTGCCAGCTCACCCGGGACAGTCCAAGAGACCCAGTACTTC.

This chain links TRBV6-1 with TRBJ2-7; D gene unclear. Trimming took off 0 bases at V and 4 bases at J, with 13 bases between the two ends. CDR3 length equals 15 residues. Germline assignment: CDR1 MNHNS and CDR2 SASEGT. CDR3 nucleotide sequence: TGTGCCAGCAGTGAAGCAGTCCGGAGTACGTACGAGCAGTACGTC. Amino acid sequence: CASSEAVRSTYEQYV.

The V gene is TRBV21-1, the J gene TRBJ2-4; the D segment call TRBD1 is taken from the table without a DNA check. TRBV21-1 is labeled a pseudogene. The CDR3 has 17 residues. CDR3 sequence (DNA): TGTGCCAGCAGCAAATCTGGGCAGCTTCTAGCCAAAAACATTCAGTACTTC. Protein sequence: CASSKSGQLLAKNIQYF.

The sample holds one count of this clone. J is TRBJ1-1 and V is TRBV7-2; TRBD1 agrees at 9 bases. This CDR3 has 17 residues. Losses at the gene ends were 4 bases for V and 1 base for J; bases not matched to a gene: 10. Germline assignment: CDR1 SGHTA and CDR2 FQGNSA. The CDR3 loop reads CASSSQPTGGPNTEAFF. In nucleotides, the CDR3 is TGTGCCAGCAGCTCTCAACCGACAGGGGGACCGAACACTGAAGCTTTCTTT.

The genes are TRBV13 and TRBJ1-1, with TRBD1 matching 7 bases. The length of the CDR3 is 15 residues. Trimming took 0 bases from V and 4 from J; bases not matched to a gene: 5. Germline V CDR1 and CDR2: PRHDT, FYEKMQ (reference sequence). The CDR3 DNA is TGTGCCAGCAGCTTAGGAGGCAGGGGGAGCACTGAAGCTTTCTTT. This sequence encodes CASSLGGRGSTEAFF.

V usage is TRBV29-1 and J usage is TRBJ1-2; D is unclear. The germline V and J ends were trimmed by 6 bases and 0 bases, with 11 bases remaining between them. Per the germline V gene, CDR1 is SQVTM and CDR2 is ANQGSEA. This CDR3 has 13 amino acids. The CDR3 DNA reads TGCAGCGTGCCTTCCAGGACTAACTATGGCTACACCTTC. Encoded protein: CSVPSRTNYGYTF.

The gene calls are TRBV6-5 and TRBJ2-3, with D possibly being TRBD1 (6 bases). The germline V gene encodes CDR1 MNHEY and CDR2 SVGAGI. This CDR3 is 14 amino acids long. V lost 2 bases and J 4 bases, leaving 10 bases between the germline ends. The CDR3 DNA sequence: TGTGCCAGCAGTTACGGGGCAGGGGCAGATACGCAGTATTTT. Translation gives CASSYGAGADTQYF.

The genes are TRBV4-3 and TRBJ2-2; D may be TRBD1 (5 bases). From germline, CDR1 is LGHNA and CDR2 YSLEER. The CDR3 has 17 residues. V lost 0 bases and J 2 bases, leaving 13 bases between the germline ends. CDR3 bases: TGCGCCAGCAGCCAAGACAAGGGGTTAGTCAACACCGGGGAGCTGTTTTTT. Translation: CASSQDKGLVNTGELFF.

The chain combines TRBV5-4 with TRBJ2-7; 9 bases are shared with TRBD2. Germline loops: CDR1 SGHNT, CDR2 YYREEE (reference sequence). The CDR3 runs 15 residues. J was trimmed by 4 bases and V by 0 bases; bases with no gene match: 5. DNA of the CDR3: TGTGCCAGCAGCTTGGGGGCGGGGGGGCCGTACGAGCAGTACTTC. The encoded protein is CASSLGAGGPYEQYF.

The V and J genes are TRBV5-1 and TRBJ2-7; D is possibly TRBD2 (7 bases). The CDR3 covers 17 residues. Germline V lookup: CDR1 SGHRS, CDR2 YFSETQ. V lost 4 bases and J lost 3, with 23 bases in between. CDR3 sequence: CASSPTGLQGLVYEQYV. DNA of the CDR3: TGCGCCAGCAGCCCAACGGGACTACAGGGCTTGGTCTACGAGCAGTACGTC.

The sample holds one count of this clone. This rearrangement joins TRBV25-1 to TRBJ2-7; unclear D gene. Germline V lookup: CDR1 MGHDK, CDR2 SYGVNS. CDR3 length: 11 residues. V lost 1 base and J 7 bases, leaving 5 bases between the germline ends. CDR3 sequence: CASSESREQYF. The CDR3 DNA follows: TGTGCCAGCAGTGAATCCAGGGAGCAGTACTTC.

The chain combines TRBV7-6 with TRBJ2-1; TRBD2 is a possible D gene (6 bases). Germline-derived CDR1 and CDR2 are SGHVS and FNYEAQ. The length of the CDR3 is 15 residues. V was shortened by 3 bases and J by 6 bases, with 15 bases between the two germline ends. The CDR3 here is CASSLAEVGGNEQFF. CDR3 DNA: TGTGCCAGCAGCTTGGCGGAGGTGGGGGGCAATGAGCAGTTCTTC.

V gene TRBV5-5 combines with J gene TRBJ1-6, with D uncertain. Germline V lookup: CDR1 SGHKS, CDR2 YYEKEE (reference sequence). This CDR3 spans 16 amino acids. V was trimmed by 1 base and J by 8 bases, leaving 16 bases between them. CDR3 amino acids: CASSLSSSSRYSPLHF. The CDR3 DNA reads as TGTGCCAGCAGCTTGTCCTCCTCGAGCAGGTATTCACCCCTCCACTTT.

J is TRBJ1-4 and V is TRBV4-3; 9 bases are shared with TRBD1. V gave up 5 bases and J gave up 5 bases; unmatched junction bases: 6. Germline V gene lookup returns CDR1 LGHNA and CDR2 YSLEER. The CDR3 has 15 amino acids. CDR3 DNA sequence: TGCGCCAGCAGCTCCTCGGGACAGGGAAATGAAAAACTGTTTTTT. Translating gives CASSSSGQGNEKLFF.

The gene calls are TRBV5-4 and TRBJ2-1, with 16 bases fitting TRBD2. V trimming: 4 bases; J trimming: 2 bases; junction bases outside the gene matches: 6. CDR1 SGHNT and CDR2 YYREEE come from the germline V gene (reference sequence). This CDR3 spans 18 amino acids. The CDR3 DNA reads TGTGCCAGCAGCCGGGGACTAGCGGGGGGGCCTACCTACAATGAGCAGTTCTTC. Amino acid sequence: CASSRGLAGGPTYNEQFF.

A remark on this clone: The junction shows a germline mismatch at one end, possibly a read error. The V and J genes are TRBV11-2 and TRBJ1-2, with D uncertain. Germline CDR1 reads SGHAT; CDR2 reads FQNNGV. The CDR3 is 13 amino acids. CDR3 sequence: CASSLSPNSGYTF. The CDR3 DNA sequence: TGTGCCAGCAGCTTAAGCCCCAACTCTGGCTACACCTTC.

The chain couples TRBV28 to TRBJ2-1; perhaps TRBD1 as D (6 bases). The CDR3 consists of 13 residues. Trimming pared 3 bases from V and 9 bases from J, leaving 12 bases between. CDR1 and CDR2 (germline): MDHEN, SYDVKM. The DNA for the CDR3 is TGTGCCAGCAGTTTGGGGGCAGGCCTTGAGCAGTTCTTC. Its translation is CASSLGAGLEQFF.

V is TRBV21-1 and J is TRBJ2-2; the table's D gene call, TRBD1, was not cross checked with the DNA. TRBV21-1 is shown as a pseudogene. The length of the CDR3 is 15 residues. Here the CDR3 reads CAGEYRDNVTGELFF. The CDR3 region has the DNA TGTGCCGGGGAGTACCGGGACAACGTCACCGGGGAGCTGTTTTTT.

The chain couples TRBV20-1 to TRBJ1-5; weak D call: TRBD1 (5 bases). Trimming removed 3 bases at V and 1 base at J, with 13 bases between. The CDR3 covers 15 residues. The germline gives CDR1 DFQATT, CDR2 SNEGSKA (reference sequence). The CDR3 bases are TGCAGTGCTAGTAAAGGACAATCCAGCAATCAGCCCCAGCATTTT. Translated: CSASKGQSSNQPQHF.

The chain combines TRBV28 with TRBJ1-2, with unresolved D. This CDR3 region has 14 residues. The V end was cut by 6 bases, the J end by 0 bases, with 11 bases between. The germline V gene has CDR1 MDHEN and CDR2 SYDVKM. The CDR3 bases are TGTGCCAGCAGACACCAACAGACTAACTATGGCTACACCTTC. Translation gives CASRHQQTNYGYTF.